Sequencing of this T cell receptor beta chain was carried out in a study of blood T cell repertoires in COVID-19. As for the study in general: PBMCs, B-cell-depleted T cells, or T cells were the source of the cDNA or gDNA that made up the material.

After removal of 0 bases from V and 3 bases from J, the junction contained 7 bases not matched to a gene. The CDR3 contains 17 residues. CDR1 and CDR2 from the germline V gene are MNHEY and SMNVEV (reference sequence). Some clones are missing from TCRdb's copy, which holds only in-frame ones; the method was immunoSEQ multiplex PCR. The sample lists 61,000 or so clones, about 80% seen once, with approximately 3.5% in the top ten. The chain joins TRBV27 to TRBJ2-1, with TRBD1 matching 8 bases. This receptor was obtained from a woman of 80 years or more with acute or convalescent COVID-19. Sequenced material: peripheral blood. CDR3 sequence reads: CASSLSKVTGGYNEQFF. The CDR3 DNA reads TGTGCCAGCAGTTTATCGAAGGTTACAGGGGGCTACAATGAGCAGTTCTTC.